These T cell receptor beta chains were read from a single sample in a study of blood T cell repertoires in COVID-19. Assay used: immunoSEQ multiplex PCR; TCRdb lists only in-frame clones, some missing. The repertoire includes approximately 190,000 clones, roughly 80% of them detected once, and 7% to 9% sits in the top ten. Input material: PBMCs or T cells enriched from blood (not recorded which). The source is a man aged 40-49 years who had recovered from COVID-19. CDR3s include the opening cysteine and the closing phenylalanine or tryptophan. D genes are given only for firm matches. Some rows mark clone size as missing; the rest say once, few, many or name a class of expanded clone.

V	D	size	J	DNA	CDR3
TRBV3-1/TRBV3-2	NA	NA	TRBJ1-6	TGTGCCAGCAGCCCGGTCACACGGGGAAGCTCCTATAATTCACCCCTCCACTTT	CASSPVTRGSSYNSPLHF
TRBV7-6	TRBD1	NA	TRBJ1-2	TGTGCCAGCAGCTTAGCGTCCCAGGGGGTTAGTCCTGGCTACACCTTC	CASSLASQGVSPGYTF
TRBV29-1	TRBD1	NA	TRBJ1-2	TGCAGCGTTCGAAGATTAACGGGGACAGGGGGCCATGGCTACACCTTC	CSVRRLTGTGGHGYTF
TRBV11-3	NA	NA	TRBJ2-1	TGTGCCAGCAGCACCTTAGGGGGGGCCAGTGTCGATGAGCAGTTCTTC	CASSTLGGASVDEQFF
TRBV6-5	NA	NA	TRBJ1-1	TGTGCCAGTTTCGTTAGCCTACCAGGGCATCGTAGAGCTTTCTTT	CASFVSLPGHRRAFF
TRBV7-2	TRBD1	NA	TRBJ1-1	TGTGCCAGCAGCTTCCGGACAGGGGCGACCACTGAAGCTTTCTTT	CASSFRTGATTEAFF
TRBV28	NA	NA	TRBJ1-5	TGTGCCAGCAGCCTTGGGCAGGTCAATCAGCCCCAGCATTTT	CASSLGQVNQPQHF
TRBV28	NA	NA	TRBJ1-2	TGTGCCAGCAGTTTACGGAGCTATGGCTACACCTTC	CASSLRSYGYTF
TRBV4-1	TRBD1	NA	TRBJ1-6	TGCGCCAGCAGCCAAGAGAGGACAGGGTCAGGATCACCCCTCCACTTT	CASSQERTGSGSPLHF
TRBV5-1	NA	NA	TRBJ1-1	TGCGCCAGCAGCTTGGAGGGTAGACAGGCTATGACTTTCTTT	CASSLEGRQAMTFF
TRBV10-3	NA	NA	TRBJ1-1	TGTGCCATCAGAGATCCTACCCTTGTTGATGAAGCTTTCTTT	CAIRDPTLVDEAFF
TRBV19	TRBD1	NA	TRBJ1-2	TGTGCCAGTAGTATAACAGGGGGATCAAACTATGGCTACACCTTC	CASSITGGSNYGYTF
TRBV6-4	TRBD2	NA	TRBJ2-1	TGTGCCAGCAGTGAACTAGCGGGGACCTACAATGAGCAGTTCTTC	CASSELAGTYNEQFF
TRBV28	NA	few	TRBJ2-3	TGTGCCAGCAGCCCAGGGTTTATCCTTAACACAGATACGCAGTATTTT	CASSPGFILNTDTQYF
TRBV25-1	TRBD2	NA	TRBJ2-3	TGTGCCAGCAGTGAGGGAGCGGGGGGGCGAACAGATACGCAGTATTTT	CASSEGAGGRTDTQYF
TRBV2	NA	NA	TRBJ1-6	TGTGCCAGCTTCCGTCATCGGAGCTCCTATAATTCACCCCTCCACTTT	CASFRHRSSYNSPLHF
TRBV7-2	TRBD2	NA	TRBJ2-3	TGTGCCAGCAGCTTAGGACTAGCATCAGATACGCAGTATTTT	CASSLGLASDTQYF
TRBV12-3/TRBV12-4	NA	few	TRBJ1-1	TGTGCCAGCAGCGGGGGAGATACTGAAGCTTTCTTT	CASSGGDTEAFF
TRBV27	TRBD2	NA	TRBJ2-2	TGTGCCAGCAGTAAGCCTCCCGGGAGGTGGACCGGGGAGCTGTTTTTT	CASSKPPGRWTGELFF
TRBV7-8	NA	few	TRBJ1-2	TGTGCCAGCAGCCCGGACAAAAACTATGGCTACACCTTC	CASSPDKNYGYTF
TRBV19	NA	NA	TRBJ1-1	TGTGCCAGTAGTATGGTTAGTTGGGTCAGGCCGAACACTGAAGCTTTCTTT	CASSMVSWVRPNTEAFF
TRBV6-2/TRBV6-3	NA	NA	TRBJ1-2	TGTGCCAGCAGTTTCGACGGACAGCCCTTAGGAGGCTACACCTTC	CASSFDGQPLGGYTF